The 11 T cell receptor beta chains given below trace back to one sample, sequenced in a study of cytomegalovirus exposure and HLA in healthy donors. Data came from immunoSEQ multiplex PCR; TCRdb stores just in-frame clones and leaves some out. The sample includes about 88,000 clones, about 96% of them seen just once. Sequenced: PBMCs. These receptors were taken from a man aged 18 to 30 in good health and CMV-seronegative.

The chain has TRBV27 and TRBJ2-7, with D possibly being TRBD2 (5 bases). The V and J ends lost 8 bases and 2 bases respectively, with 10 bases between them. CDR1 is MNHEY, CDR2 SMNVEV, per germline (reference sequence). The CDR3 spans 12 residues. CDR3 amino acids: CASRGMAYEQYF. The CDR3 DNA reads TGTGCCAGCCGAGGGATGGCCTACGAGCAGTACTTC.

The chain joins TRBV29-1 to TRBJ1-2; D is unclear. The CDR3 totals 8 residues. Per the germline V gene, CDR1 is SQVTM and CDR2 is ANQGSEA. V lost 6 bases and J lost 14, with 10 bases in between. CDR3 in DNA: TGCAGCGTATTGACCGGGACCTTC. It encodes CSVLTGTF. Using reference TRBV29-1 and TRBJ1-2 for the parts outside the CDR3, the full variable domain is SAVISQKPSRDICQRGTSLTIQCQVDSQVTMMFWYRQQPGQSLTLIATANQGSEATYESGFVIDKFPISRPNLTFSTLTVSNMSPEDSSIYLCSVLTGTFGSGTRLTVV.

V and J are TRBV6-5 and TRBJ2-1; 14 bases line up with TRBD2. Germline V gene lookup returns CDR1 MNHEY and CDR2 SVGAGI. The CDR3 runs 15 residues. V lost 7 bases and J lost 12; bases outside the gene matches: 11. Written as DNA, the CDR3 is TGTGCCAGCACACCGGGACTAGCGGGAGTTGTTCGGCAGTTCTTC. This codes for CASTPGLAGVVRQFF.

The chain couples TRBV27 to TRBJ1-4, with 11 bases identical to TRBD1. This CDR3 has 14 residues. CDR1 and CDR2 (germline): MNHEY, SMNVEV (reference sequence). V gave up 5 bases and J gave up 7 bases; unmatched junction bases: 3. The CDR3 here is CASSLGQGAEKLFF. As DNA, the CDR3 is TGTGCCAGCAGTCTAGGACAGGGGGCTGAAAAACTGTTTTTT.

This chain connects TRBV9 to TRBJ1-5; weak D call: TRBD1 (5 bases). CDR1 and CDR2 from the germline V gene are SGDLS and YYNGEE. CDR3 size: 15 residues. Trimming took 0 bases from V and 2 from J, leaving 9 bases between them. The CDR3 spells CASSVGGEGNQPQHF. CDR3 nucleotides: TGTGCCAGCAGCGTAGGGGGGGAAGGCAATCAGCCCCAGCATTTT.

This chain joins TRBV5-4 and TRBJ2-2; D perhaps matches TRBD2 (6 bases). Germline V gene lookup returns CDR1 SGHNT and CDR2 YYREEE (reference sequence). Trimming took 4 bases from V and 5 from J, leaving 12 bases between them. This CDR3 has 14 amino acids. In DNA form, the CDR3 reads TGTGCCAGCAGCGGGGGGTTTGCAACCGGGGAGCTGTTTTTT. Amino acid sequence: CASSGGFATGELFF.

J is TRBJ2-7 and V is TRBV19; the D gene is possibly TRBD2 (7 bases). Per germline, CDR1 LNHDA and CDR2 SQIVND (reference sequence). The CDR3 runs to 15 residues. Trimming pared 3 bases from V and 0 bases from J, leaving 12 bases between. The CDR3 bases are TGTGCCAGTAGTATGGGGGCTAGCGGCTCCTACGAGCAGTACGTC. It yields the protein CASSMGASGSYEQYV.

This sequence joins TRBV30 and TRBJ1-4; no reliable D call. CDR1 GTSNPN and CDR2 SVGIG come from the germline V gene (reference sequence). V was pared by 4 bases and J by 7 bases, with 10 bases between. The CDR3 covers 12 residues. CDR3 in amino acids: CAWTEKTEKLFF. CDR3 sequence (DNA): TGTGCCTGGACCGAGAAAACTGAAAAACTGTTTTTT.

With regard to this clone: The germline gene is not matched at one end of the junction; a read error may be the cause. The chain links TRBV7-7 to TRBJ2-7, with D tentatively TRBD2 (5 bases). Germline-derived CDR1 and CDR2 are SSHAT and FNYEAQ (reference sequence). The CDR3 consists of 13 residues. CDR3 residues: CASSLASFREQYF. The CDR3 nucleotides are TGTGCTAGCAGCTTAGCGAGTTTCCGCGAGCAGTACTTC.

The chain uses TRBV5-1 and TRBJ2-3; 8 positions match TRBD1. The CDR3 runs to 15 residues. Germline CDR1 SGHRS, CDR2 YFSETQ. The V and J ends lost 4 bases and 6 bases, in that order; junction bases with no gene match: 10. The DNA for the CDR3 is TGCGCCAGCAGCGTAGGACAGGGAGTGGTGGATACGCAGTATTTT. Translated, it gives CASSVGQGVVDTQYF. The full variable domain, in which reference TRBV5-1 and TRBJ2-3 provide the parts outside the CDR3, is KAGVTQTPRYLIKTRGQQVTLSCSPISGHRSVSWYQQTPGQGLQFLFEYFSETQRNKGNFPGRFSGRQFSNSRSEMNVSTLELGDSALYLCASSVGQGVVDTQYFGPGTRLTVL.

The chain is built from TRBV27 and TRBJ2-7, with a weak D call TRBD1 (6 bases). The CDR3 contains 16 residues. The germline CDR1 and CDR2 sequences are MNHEY and SMNVEV (reference sequence). The V end lost 3 bases, the J end lost 0 bases, and 15 bases lay between the germline ends. The CDR3 DNA is TGTGCCAGCAGTTTGACGCCGGACAGCCACTCCTACGAGCAGTACGTC. It yields the protein CASSLTPDSHSYEQYV.